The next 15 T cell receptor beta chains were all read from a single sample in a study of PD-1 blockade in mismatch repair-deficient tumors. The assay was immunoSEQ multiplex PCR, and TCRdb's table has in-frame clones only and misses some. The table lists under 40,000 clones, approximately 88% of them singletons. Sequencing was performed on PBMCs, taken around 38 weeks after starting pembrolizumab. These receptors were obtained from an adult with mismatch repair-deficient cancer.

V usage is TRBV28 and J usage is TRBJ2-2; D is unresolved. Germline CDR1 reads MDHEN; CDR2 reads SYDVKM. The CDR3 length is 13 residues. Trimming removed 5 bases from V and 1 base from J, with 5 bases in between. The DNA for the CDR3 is TGTGCCAGCAGTCACAGGAACACCGGGGAGCTGTTTTTT. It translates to CASSHRNTGELFF.

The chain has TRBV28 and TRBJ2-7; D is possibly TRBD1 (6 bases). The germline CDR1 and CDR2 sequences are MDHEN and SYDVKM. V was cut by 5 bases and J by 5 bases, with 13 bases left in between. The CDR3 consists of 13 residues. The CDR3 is CASSQPGHHEQYF. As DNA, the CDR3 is TGTGCCAGCAGTCAACCGGGACACCACGAGCAGTACTTC.

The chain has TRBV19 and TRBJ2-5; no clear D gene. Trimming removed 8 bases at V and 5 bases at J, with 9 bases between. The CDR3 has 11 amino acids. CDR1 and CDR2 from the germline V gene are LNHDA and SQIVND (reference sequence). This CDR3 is CASAAGETQYF. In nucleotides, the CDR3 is TGTGCCAGTGCAGCCGGGGAGACCCAGTACTTC.

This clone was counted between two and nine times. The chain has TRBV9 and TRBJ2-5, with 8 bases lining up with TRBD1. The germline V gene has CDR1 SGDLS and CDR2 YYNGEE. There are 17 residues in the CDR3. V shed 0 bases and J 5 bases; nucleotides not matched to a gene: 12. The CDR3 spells CASSVAAGTGGRETQYF. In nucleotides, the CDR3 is TGTGCCAGCAGCGTAGCAGCAGGAACAGGGGGGAGGGAGACCCAGTACTTC.

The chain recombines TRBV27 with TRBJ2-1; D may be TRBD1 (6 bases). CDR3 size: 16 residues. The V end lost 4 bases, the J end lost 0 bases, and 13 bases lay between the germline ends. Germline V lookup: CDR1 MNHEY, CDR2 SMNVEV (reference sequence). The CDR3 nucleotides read TGTGCCAGCAGTTCCCGACAGACAGGCTCCTACAATGAGCAGTTCTTC. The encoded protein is CASSSRQTGSYNEQFF.

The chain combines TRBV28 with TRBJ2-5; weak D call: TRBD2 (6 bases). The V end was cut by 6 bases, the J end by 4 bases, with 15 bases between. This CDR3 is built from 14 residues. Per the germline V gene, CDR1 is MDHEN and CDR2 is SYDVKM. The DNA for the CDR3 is TGTGCCAGCAGCCTCGGGACTTCATTAGAGACCCAGTACTTC. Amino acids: CASSLGTSLETQYF.

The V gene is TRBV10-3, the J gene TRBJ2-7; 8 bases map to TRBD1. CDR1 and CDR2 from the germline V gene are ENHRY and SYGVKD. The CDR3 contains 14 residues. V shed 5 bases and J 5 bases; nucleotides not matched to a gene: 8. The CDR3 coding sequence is TGTGCCATCAGTAATGGACAGGGAAGGGACGAGCAGTACTTC. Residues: CAISNGQGRDEQYF.

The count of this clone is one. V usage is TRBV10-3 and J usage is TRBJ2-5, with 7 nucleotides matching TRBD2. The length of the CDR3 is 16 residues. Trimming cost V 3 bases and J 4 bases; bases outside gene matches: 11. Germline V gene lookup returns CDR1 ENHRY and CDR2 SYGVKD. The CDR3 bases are TGTGCCATCAGTGATAGTACGATAGCGGGTTCAGAGACCCAGTACTTC. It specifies CAISDSTIAGSETQYF.

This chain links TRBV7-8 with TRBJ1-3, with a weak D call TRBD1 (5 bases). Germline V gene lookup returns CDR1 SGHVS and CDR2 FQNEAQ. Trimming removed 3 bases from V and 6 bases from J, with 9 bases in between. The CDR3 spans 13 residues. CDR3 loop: CASSFPGSNTIYF. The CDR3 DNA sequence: TGTGCCAGCAGCTTTCCAGGGTCAAACACCATATATTTT. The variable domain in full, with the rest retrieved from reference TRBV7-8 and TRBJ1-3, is GAGVSQSPRYKVAKRGQDVALRCDPISGHVSLFWYQQALGQGPEFLTYFQNEAQLDKSGLPSDRFFAERPEGSVSTLKIQRTQQEDSAVYLCASSFPGSNTIYFGEGSWLTVV.

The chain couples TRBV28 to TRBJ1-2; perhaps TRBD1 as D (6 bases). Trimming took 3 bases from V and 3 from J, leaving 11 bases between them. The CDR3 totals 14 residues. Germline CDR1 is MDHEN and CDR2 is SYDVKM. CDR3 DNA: TGTGCCAGCAGTTTTTCGGGGGGCGACTATGGCTACACCTTC. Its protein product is CASSFSGGDYGYTF.

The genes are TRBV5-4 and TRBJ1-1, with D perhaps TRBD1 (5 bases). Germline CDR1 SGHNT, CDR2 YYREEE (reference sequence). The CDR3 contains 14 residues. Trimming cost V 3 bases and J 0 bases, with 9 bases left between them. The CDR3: CASSSQTVNTEAFF. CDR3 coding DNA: TGTGCCAGCAGCTCTCAGACAGTGAACACTGAAGCTTTCTTT.

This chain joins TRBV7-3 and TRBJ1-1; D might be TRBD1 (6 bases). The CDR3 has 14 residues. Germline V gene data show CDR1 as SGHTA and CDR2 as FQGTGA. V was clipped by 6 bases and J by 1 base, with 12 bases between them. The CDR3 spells CASSQTGRNTEAFF. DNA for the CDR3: TGTGCCAGCAGTCAAACAGGGAGGAACACTGAAGCTTTCTTT.

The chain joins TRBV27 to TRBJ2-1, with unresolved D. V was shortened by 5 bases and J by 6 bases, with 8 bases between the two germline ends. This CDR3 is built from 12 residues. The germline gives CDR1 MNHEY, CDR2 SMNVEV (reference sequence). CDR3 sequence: CASSPPSNEQFF. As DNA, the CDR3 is TGTGCCAGCAGTCCGCCTAGCAATGAGCAGTTCTTC.

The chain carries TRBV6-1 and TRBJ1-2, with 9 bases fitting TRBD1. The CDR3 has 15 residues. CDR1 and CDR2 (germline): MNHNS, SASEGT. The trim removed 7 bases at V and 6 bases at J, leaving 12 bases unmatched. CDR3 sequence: CASNMGQGLPNGYTF. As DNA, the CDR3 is TGTGCCAGCAATATGGGACAGGGTCTTCCCAATGGCTACACCTTC.

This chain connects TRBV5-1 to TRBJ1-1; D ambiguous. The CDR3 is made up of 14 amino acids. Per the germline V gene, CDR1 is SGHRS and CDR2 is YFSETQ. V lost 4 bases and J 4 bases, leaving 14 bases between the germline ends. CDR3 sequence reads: CASSPFGSSTEAFF. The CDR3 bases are TGCGCCAGCAGCCCCTTCGGTTCCTCCACTGAAGCTTTCTTT. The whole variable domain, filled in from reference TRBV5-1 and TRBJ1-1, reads KAGVTQTPRYLIKTRGQQVTLSCSPISGHRSVSWYQQTPGQGLQFLFEYFSETQRNKGNFPGRFSGRQFSNSRSEMNVSTLELGDSALYLCASSPFGSSTEAFFGQGTRLTVV.